One and the same sample provided the 20 T cell receptor beta chains below, sequenced in a study of shared clonotypes between healthy human individuals. Measured with immunoSEQ multiplex PCR; TCRdb has only the in-frame clones, and not every one. This sample has about 480,000 clones, with about three quarters found just once. Input material: PBMCs. The receptors were gathered from a woman in her thirties or forties in good health. Some clones in this sample may be carry-over from other donors' samples.

The chain has TRBV4-3 and TRBJ2-3; 9 bases align to TRBD2. CDR3 length: 19 amino acids. Germline CDR1 LGHNA, CDR2 YSLEER. After removal of 0 bases from V and 2 bases from J, the junction contained 12 bases not matched to a gene. This CDR3 reads CASSQDRDSGTSPTDTQYF. In nucleotides, the CDR3 is TGCGCCAGCAGCCAAGATAGGGATTCGGGGACTAGCCCCACAGATACGCAGTATTTT.

The chain combines TRBV5-6 with TRBJ2-5; 7 bases match TRBD1. The J call could be wrong; TRBJ2-7 is a better fit for the DNA end. The CDR3 consists of 15 residues. Germline V gene lookup returns CDR1 SGHDT and CDR2 YYEEEE. The CDR3 coding sequence is TGTGCCAGCAGCGACCGGGACAGTCCTTCCTACGAGCAGTACTTC. This codes for CASSDRDSPSYEQYF.

The V gene is TRBV4-1, the J gene TRBJ1-4, with D tentatively TRBD1 (6 bases). Trimming shortened V by 1 base and J by 8 bases, and 14 bases separated the two germline ends. The germline CDR1 and CDR2 sequences are MGHRA and YSYEKL. This CDR3 has 15 residues. This CDR3 is CASSQGSGVREKLFF. The CDR3 DNA reads as TGCGCCAGCAGCCAAGGGTCAGGGGTCCGGGAAAAACTGTTTTTT.

This clone was seen at least ten times. The V gene is TRBV10-3, the J gene TRBJ2-4; D gene ambiguous. The length of the CDR3 is 17 residues. Trimming took 0 bases from V and 0 from J, leaving 12 bases between them. Germline CDR1 ENHRY, CDR2 SYGVKD. Here the CDR3 DNA reads TGTGCCATCAGTGAGTCGGGATTAATCTTAGCCAAAAACATTCAGTACTTC. Translating it yields CAISESGLILAKNIQYF.

The chain carries TRBV19 and TRBJ2-6, with D hard to call. CDR3 length: 13 residues. Trimming pared 8 bases from V and 2 bases from J, leaving 7 bases between. Germline V gives CDR1 LNHDA, CDR2 SQIVND (reference sequence). CDR3 DNA sequence: TGTGCCAGTTGCCAGGCTGGGGCCAACGTCCTGACTTTC. Its protein is CASCQAGANVLTF. Drawing the rest from reference TRBV19 and TRBJ2-6, the complete variable domain is DGGITQSPKYLFRKEGQNVTLSCEQNLNHDAMYWYRQDPGQGLRLIYYSQIVNDFQKGDIAEGYSVSREKKESFPLTVTSAQKNPTAFYLCASCQAGANVLTFGAGSRLTVL.

V usage is TRBV7-2 and J usage is TRBJ2-3; 8 positions match TRBD2. CDR3 length: 17 amino acids. The ends lost 4 bases at V and 4 bases at J; junction bases unmatched: 13. CDR1 and CDR2 from the germline V gene are SGHTA and FQGNSA. CDR3 coding DNA: TGTGCCAGCAGCTCCCCGCGGGGTAGCGGGATCCCAGATACGCAGTATTTT. It codes for CASSSPRGSGIPDTQYF.

A remark on this clone: A far larger clone is off by one base, so a read error is likely. V gene TRBV2 combines with J gene TRBJ2-3; TRBD1 agrees at 9 bases. The CDR3 runs 13 residues. CDR1 is SNHLY, CDR2 FYNNEI, per germline. This CDR3 is CAGSTGGTDTQYF. The CDR3 DNA follows: TGTGCCGGCAGCACAGGGGGCACCGATACGCAGTATTTT. Filled out from reference TRBV2 and TRBJ2-3, the complete variable domain reads EPEVTQTPSHQVTQMGQEVILRCVPISNHLYFYWYRQILGQKVEFLVSFYNNEISEKSEIFDDQFSVERPDGSNFTLKIRSTKLEDSAMYFCAGSTGGTDTQYFGPGTRLTVL.

The rearrangement links TRBV7-9 to TRBJ2-7, with D tentatively TRBD1 (5 bases). This CDR3 has 13 amino acids. Germline CDR1 reads SEHNR; CDR2 reads FQNEAQ (reference sequence). The V end was cut by 0 bases, the J end by 3 bases, with 6 bases between. In DNA form, the CDR3 reads TGTGCCAGCAGCTTAGCCCAGGGCTACGAGCAGTACTTC. Translated: CASSLAQGYEQYF. The whole variable domain, remainder taken from reference TRBV7-9 and TRBJ2-7, is DTGVSQNPRHKITKRGQNVTFRCDPISEHNRLYWYRQTLGQGPEFLTYFQNEAQLEKSRLLSDRFSAERPKGSFSTLEIQRTEQGDSAMYLCASSLAQGYEQYFGPGTRLTVT.

Points on this clone: This CDR3 is also generated by other DNA sequences in the sample. The rearrangement joins TRBV5-1 to TRBJ2-1; 8 bases map to TRBD1. Germline-derived CDR1 and CDR2 are SGHRS and YFSETQ. The CDR3 has 14 amino acids. The V and J ends lost 2 bases and 4 bases, in that order; junction bases with no gene match: 2. In DNA, the CDR3 is TGCGCCAGCAGCTTCGGACAGGGATACAATGAGCAGTTCTTC. This encodes CASSFGQGYNEQFF.

Many counts were recorded for this clone. This rearrangement joins TRBV6-1 to TRBJ1-6, with D maybe TRBD1 (6 bases). Per germline, CDR1 MNHNS and CDR2 SASEGT. V was trimmed by 5 bases and J by 10 bases, leaving 18 bases between them. The CDR3 is made up of 15 amino acids. The CDR3 nucleotides read TGTGCCAGCAGTATAAACAGGGTTGTAGGCTCACCCCTCCACTTT. Encoded protein: CASSINRVVGSPLHF.

This sequence joins TRBV25-1 and TRBJ2-2, with a tentative D call TRBD1 (6 bases). This CDR3 comprises 16 residues. Germline V gene data show CDR1 as MGHDK and CDR2 as SYGVNS. V lost 2 bases, J lost 2 bases, and 12 bases lay in between. The CDR3 sequence: CASSEVGTPNTGELFF. For the CDR3, the DNA is TGTGCCAGCAGTGAAGTTGGGACACCCAACACCGGGGAGCTGTTTTTT.

The V and J genes are TRBV13 and TRBJ1-1; the D is unclear. Germline V lookup: CDR1 PRHDT, CDR2 FYEKMQ (reference sequence). CDR3 length: 14 amino acids. The V gene lost 4 bases and the J gene lost 0 bases, with 9 bases spanning the gap. This CDR3 reads CASSWGPMNTEAFF. DNA for the CDR3: TGTGCCAGCAGCTGGGGTCCGATGAACACTGAAGCTTTCTTT.

This clone was counted only a few times. The same CDR3 is also encoded by other DNA sequences in this sample. V and J are TRBV5-1 and TRBJ2-7; unclear D gene. Germline V gene data show CDR1 as SGHRS and CDR2 as YFSETQ. The V end was cut by 0 bases, the J end by 4 bases, with 2 bases between. This CDR3 has 11 amino acids. This CDR3 is CASSLGYEQYF. The CDR3, as DNA: TGCGCCAGCAGCTTGGGGTACGAGCAGTACTTC.

The chain links TRBV27 to TRBJ2-7; D may be TRBD2 (5 bases). This CDR3 spans 15 amino acids. V lost 6 bases and J lost 0, with 15 bases in between. The germline V gene encodes CDR1 MNHEY and CDR2 SMNVEV (reference sequence). The CDR3 region is CASSRVRDFSYEQYF. In nucleotides, the CDR3 is TGTGCCAGCAGCCGAGTTCGGGATTTCTCCTACGAGCAGTACTTC.

The rearrangement links TRBV27 to TRBJ2-3; D unresolved. V was clipped by 6 bases and J by 5 bases, with 15 bases between them. CDR1 is MNHEY and CDR2 is SMNVEV in the germline V gene (reference sequence). The CDR3 runs 14 residues. The CDR3 is CASSTFEEIDTQYF. The CDR3 DNA is TGTGCCAGCAGCACCTTTGAGGAGATAGATACGCAGTATTTT.

The chain combines TRBV10-3 with TRBJ2-7; the D gene is possibly TRBD2 (6 bases). Per the germline V gene, CDR1 is ENHRY and CDR2 is SYGVKD. The CDR3 has 15 residues. The V end lost 6 bases, the J end lost 0 bases, and 15 bases lay between the germline ends. The CDR3 is CAIRSGTGSSYEQYF. CDR3 bases: TGTGCCATCAGATCCGGGACTGGCAGCTCCTACGAGCAGTACTTC.

The V and J genes are TRBV18 and TRBJ1-6; TRBD1 is a possible D gene (6 bases). CDR3 length: 15 amino acids. The germline V gene has CDR1 KGHSH and CDR2 LQKENI. Trimming stripped 3 bases from V and 7 bases from J, with 13 bases between. The CDR3 here is CASSPNRDGNSPLHF. CDR3 bases: TGTGCCAGCTCACCGAACAGGGACGGGAATTCACCCCTCCACTTT.

The chain combines TRBV27 with TRBJ2-7; D perhaps matches TRBD1 (7 bases). The V end lost 4 bases, the J end lost 3 bases, and 13 bases lay between the germline ends. The CDR3 has 14 amino acids. The V gene's germline CDR1 is MNHEY and CDR2 SMNVEV (reference sequence). The CDR3 loop reads CASSWGGTVYEQYF. CDR3 nucleotides: TGTGCCAGCAGTTGGGGCGGGACAGTCTACGAGCAGTACTTC.

V is TRBV28 and J is TRBJ2-1, with 7 bases aligning to TRBD2. This CDR3 comprises 12 residues. With V trimmed by 5 bases and J by 12 bases, 7 bases remained unmatched. The germline V gene has CDR1 MDHEN and CDR2 SYDVKM. The CDR3 DNA follows: TGTGCCAGCAGTCTAGCGGTTCGGGGGCAGTTCTTC. It translates to CASSLAVRGQFF.

The rearrangement uses TRBV18 and TRBJ2-3, with D perhaps matching TRBD1 (5 bases). V was shortened by 4 bases and J by 1 base, with 15 bases between the two germline ends. The CDR3 loop spans 16 amino acids. Germline CDR1 KGHSH, CDR2 LQKENI. CDR3 nucleotides: TGTGCCAGCTCACAAAGGAACGACAGACGCACAGATACGCAGTATTTT. This encodes CASSQRNDRRTDTQYF.